These T cell receptor beta chains were read from a single sample in a study of cytomegalovirus exposure and HLA in healthy donors. Assay used: immunoSEQ multiplex PCR; TCRdb lists only in-frame clones, some missing. There are approximately 120,000 clones in the sample; about 88% occur only once, and less than 2.5% lies in the top ten. The sequencing input was PBMCs. Every receptor here comes from a woman aged 18-29 years in good health and CMV-seronegative. Each CDR3 is given with its conserved first and last residue. The D gene is left open where the match is weak.

d_call	j_call	v_call	cdr3_aa	cdr3_nt
NA	TRBJ1-1	TRBV4-1	CASSQVPQGREEAFF	TGCGCCAGCAGCCAGGTCCCACAGGGTAGGGAAGAAGCTTTCTTT
NA	TRBJ2-7	TRBV23-1	CASSQSVKQGGPPLWDEQYF	TGCGCCAGCAGTCAATCGGTAAAACAGGGTGGACCCCCCTTATGGGACGAGCAGTACTTC
NA	TRBJ2-6	TRBV18	CASSPPSSSGANVLTF	TGTGCCAGCTCACCACCCTCTAGCTCTGGGGCCAACGTCCTGACTTTC
NA	TRBJ2-7	TRBV18	CASSLQESYEQYF	TGTGCCAGCTCACTACAGGAATCCTACGAGCAGTACTTC
TRBD1	TRBJ1-1	TRBV14	CASSQRYYGTGLPFTEAFF	TGTGCCAGCAGCCAAAGGTATTATGGGACAGGGCTCCCCTTCACTGAAGCTTTCTTT
NA	TRBJ2-2	TRBV4-3	CASSRGRGSGELFF	TGCGCCAGCAGCCGAGGTAGGGGCTCCGGGGAGCTGTTTTTT
TRBD1	TRBJ2-1	TRBV19	CASSRDRGDEQFF	TGTGCCAGTAGTAGGGACAGGGGGGATGAGCAGTTCTTC
TRBD2	TRBJ2-1	TRBV27	CASSPLGLAGGHSYNEQFF	TGTGCCAGCAGTCCGCTCGGACTAGCGGGGGGCCACTCCTACAATGAGCAGTTCTTC
TRBD1	TRBJ2-3	TRBV5-1	CASSQQGAGTDTQYF	TGCGCCAGCAGCCAACAGGGGGCAGGCACAGATACGCAGTATTTT
TRBD1	TRBJ1-1	TRBV28	CASKRQGASGTEAFF	TGTGCCAGCAAGAGGCAGGGGGCGAGCGGCACTGAAGCTTTCTTT
TRBD1	TRBJ1-2	TRBV5-6	CASSPITTGGASGYTF	TGTGCCAGCAGCCCTATTACTACAGGGGGCGCGTCTGGCTACACCTTC
NA	TRBJ2-2	TRBV9	CASSPHAGELFF	TGTGCCAGCAGCCCCCATGCCGGGGAGCTGTTTTTT
NA	TRBJ1-5	TRBV30	CAWSYSTVQPQHF	TGTGCCTGGAGTTATTCGACAGTGCAGCCCCAGCATTTT
NA	TRBJ1-2	TRBV19	CASSMASGYGYTF	TGTGCCAGTAGTATGGCCAGCGGCTATGGCTACACCTTC
TRBD1	TRBJ2-7	TRBV28	CASSGAGTGSHEQYF	TGTGCCAGCAGTGGGGCTGGGACAGGAAGCCACGAGCAGTACTTC
TRBD1	TRBJ1-1	TRBV2	CASSVGRTGGANTEAFF	TGTGCCAGCAGTGTTGGGAGGACAGGGGGCGCCAACACTGAAGCTTTCTTT
NA	TRBJ2-5	TRBV6-1	CASSEWQEVRETQYF	TGTGCCAGCAGTGAGTGGCAGGAGGTTAGGGAGACCCAGTACTTC
NA	TRBJ1-1	TRBV28	CASSPSKRAEAFF	TGTGCCAGCAGCCCCAGTAAGAGGGCTGAAGCTTTCTTT
NA	TRBJ2-7	TRBV29-1	CSGVRDSASSEQYF	TGCAGCGGCGTGCGGGACAGCGCGTCGAGCGAGCAGTACTTC
TRBD2	TRBJ2-5	TRBV5-1	CASSSATGGGETQYF	TGCGCCAGCAGCTCTGCCACGGGGGGAGGAGAGACCCAGTACTTC
NA	TRBJ2-5	TRBV29-1	CSVEIGGGLQETQYF	TGCAGCGTTGAAATCGGCGGGGGCCTCCAAGAGACCCAGTACTTC
NA	TRBJ2-1	TRBV18	CASSPLSGDNEQFF	TGTGCCAGCTCACCACTGTCGGGAGACAATGAGCAGTTCTTC
NA	TRBJ1-3	TRBV7-9	CASSVSRGESGNTIYF	TGTGCCAGCAGCGTCTCCCGGGGAGAGTCTGGAAACACCATATATTTT
NA	TRBJ2-3	TRBV9	CASSVPGTSTDTQYF	TGTGCCAGCAGCGTCCCCGGGACTAGCACAGATACGCAGTATTTT